This T cell receptor (beta chain) was documented in a study of tumor-infiltrating lymphocytes in primary liver carcinoma (dated by TCRdb to 2016 to 2017). In terms of the full investigation: Of the five patients, three men and two women aged 30 to 69 years, four had hepatocellular carcinoma and one had combined HCC and intrahepatic cholangiocarcinoma. Across five regions of each liver tumor, along with adjacent normal tissue and blood, the study brought together TCRbeta repertoire sequencing, expression microarrays and whole-exome sequencing. Reproducibility between technical replicate repertoires was high, with correlation coefficients above 0.95 and mean shared-clone rates about 0.89. Each sample produced about 3.5 to 8 million productive TCRbeta reads, and read depth showed no significant difference between tissue types. The tumors of the five patients were staged as T1-T3 N0M0, with maximum diameters ranging from 4.2 to 10 cm. A total of some 35 specimens from 5 patients went through TCRbeta repertoire sequencing, namely 25 tumor regions, 5 adjacent noncancerous liver tissues and 5 peripheral blood samples.

From the cysteine through the phenylalanine, the CDR3 covers 12 amino acids. The entry retains the CDR3 DNA only, 36 bases that are in frame from base 1. Findings and caveats that apply to the study as a whole: Because sequencing covered only the TCR beta chain and unpaired alpha chains were not captured, true repertoire diversity is likely underestimated. Bulk unsorted samples precluded comparing CD4+ and CD8+ T cell repertoires. The top 250 clones accounted for a significantly greater share of the repertoire in tumors than in blood (p = 0.039). Consistent with antigen-driven expansion, pairs of tumor regions showed higher repertoire overlap (mean around 35%) than either tumor-adjacent pairs (approximately 17%) or tumor-blood pairs (roughly 15%). Only five patients were included in the study, and the authors note that the findings should be validated in a larger study.

As regards this clonotype: Its antigen remains unidentified. Compared with germline, one end of the junction differs, possibly owing to a read error.

Starting from approximately 0.5 ug total RNA, TCRbeta-specific cDNA was produced by reverse transcription with a constant-region primer and ProtoScript II reverse transcriptase. Construction of the TCRbeta libraries relied on three nested rounds of multiplex PCR, following a slightly modified ARM-PCR procedure. Each of the first two PCR rounds ran for roughly 11 cycles and used multiplex TRBV1-TRBV30 forward primers together with a Cbeta reverse primer. Sample barcodes and Illumina adapters were added in a final 25-cycle PCR with Deep VentR polymerase. Before sequencing, amplicons of 200-500 bp were gel-purified using a QIAquick gel extraction kit. The TCRbeta amplicons were sequenced with 250-bp paired-end reads on an Illumina HiSeq 2500. The original methods were these. Quality trimming of reads was performed with Trimmomatic v0.33, and paired reads were merged with FLASH v1.2.11 so that full CDR3 sequences could be recovered. V, D and J germline segments were assigned to the rearranged TCRbeta sequences by MiGEC v1.2.1b. VDJtools v1.0.0 computed clonotype statistics and Shannon-Wiener diversity indices. To reduce sampling bias, subsequent analyses other than the diversity analysis used only the 250 most abundant clonotypes in each sample. The public reads were reprocessed in TCRdb via fastp at Q25 and MiXCR, keeping in-frame beta chains. Merged by CDR3 protein, the rows form single entries marked with the most common genes and DNA. What appears here as the V and J calls and clone size reflects TCRdb's work, not the paper's. In this sample the table shows about 120,000 distinct CDR3 sequences, 55% to 70% of which occur a single time. The leading ten clones occupy roughly 8.1% of the sample.

Total RNA and DNA were co-extracted from approximately 20-30 mg of bulk tissue with the AllPrep DNA/RNA mini kit, without cell sorting. Between late 2015 and March 2016, about five patients in China with histopathologically diagnosed primary liver carcinoma had their tumors surgically resected. Chronic HBV infection was present in the patients, and the patients were treatment-naive at sampling. Pieces of fresh tumor and adjacent tissue were cut in half, with one half kept in RNAlater at -80 degrees C and the other half sent for histology. Specimen: tumor-adjacent normal liver tissue. This clonotype was sampled from a woman aged 55 to 70 with primary liver carcinoma and hepatitis B virus infection. Rearrangement joined TRBV12-3 or TRBV12-4 to TRBJ1-1; matching of 5 bases hints at TRBD1 as the D gene. The CDR3 is CASRTPDTEAFF. The DNA sequence follows: TGTGCCTCCCGGACACCCGACACTGAAGCCTTCTTT.